The clone carrying this T cell receptor (beta chain) was seen many times. Its antigen is unidentified. This entry comes from a study of T cells after yellow fever vaccination. Study-level results: At around 96% for CD4 and just over 85% for CD8, most primary-vaccination clones showed up again after the booster. Researchers noted that a small share of clonotypes showed up in both CD4 and CD8 compartments.

TCRdb ran MiXCR on the 5' RACE reads and lists one entry per CDR3 protein. Of some 670,000 distinct CDR3 sequences in the sample, roughly 12% are singletons; the top ten hold 14% to 15%. The CDR3 sequence is 14 residues long. Per the germline V gene, CDR1 is SGHRS and CDR2 is YFSETQ. J lost 9 bases, V lost 4 bases, and 12 bases had no gene match. Material: PBMCs, obtained on the day of the yellow fever booster vaccination. This receptor was identified in a man younger than 45 who received the YFV17D yellow fever vaccine. This chain links TRBV5-1 with TRBJ2-7; TRBD1 matches 8 bases. The CDR3 nucleotides read TGCGCCAGCAGCCCGCCGGGACAGGTACTCTCGCAGTACTTC. Encoded protein: CASSPPGQVLSQYF.